Sequencing of this T cell receptor beta chain was carried out in a study of blood T cell repertoires in COVID-19. Study summary: The analysed material was cDNA or gDNA that came from T cells, B-cell-depleted T cells, or PBMCs.

Trimming took 7 bases from V and 3 from J; bases not matched to a gene: 3. The CDR3 spans 12 residues. In germline, CDR1 is SGHRS, CDR2 YFSETQ. Profiling relied on immunoSEQ multiplex PCR, and the TCRdb table lists in-frame clones only, not all of them. The table records some 70,000 clones, 65% to 85% of them present only once. This clonotype was obtained from a man aged 50-59 years with active COVID-19. The gene calls are TRBV5-1 and TRBJ2-7; 8 bases match TRBD1. Sequenced sample: peripheral blood. The CDR3 loop is CASGDRGYEQYF. The CDR3 DNA is TGCGCCAGCGGCGACAGGGGCTACGAGCAGTACTTC.